One and the same sample provided the 11 T cell receptor beta chains below, sequenced in a study of blood T cell repertoires in COVID-19. Sequencing used immunoSEQ multiplex PCR; TCRdb keeps in-frame clones, though not all of them. The table includes roughly 200,000 clones, about 87% detected once. Sequenced material: peripheral blood. The origin of the receptors is a man aged 70 or older with acute or convalescent COVID-19.

The chain combines TRBV12-2 with TRBJ1-1. TRBV12-2 has pseudogene status. This CDR3 contains 13 residues. CDR3 protein: CASRFRGSAEAFF. The DNA for the CDR3 is TGTGCAAGTCGCTTTCGGGGATCAGCTGAAGCTTTCTTT.

The rearrangement links TRBV7-2 to TRBJ1-5; D unclear. The V end lost 5 bases, the J end lost 0 bases, and 8 bases lay between the germline ends. In germline, CDR1 is SGHTA, CDR2 FQGNSA. This CDR3 region has 14 residues. The CDR3 here is CASSPRYSNQPQHF. The CDR3 DNA reads TGTGCCAGCAGCCCCCGGTATAGCAATCAGCCCCAGCATTTT.

The CDR3 protein is CAWRLAGTTTDTQYF. Written as DNA, the CDR3 is TGTGCCTGGAGACTAGCGGGCACCACGACAGATACGCAGTATTTT. This sequence joins TRBV30 and TRBJ2-3, with 9 positions matching TRBD2. The CDR3 extends over 15 amino acids. Germline trimming cut 3 bases from V and 3 bases from J; bases unmatched to any gene: 7. Per the germline V gene, CDR1 is GTSNPN and CDR2 is SVGIG (reference sequence).

The rearrangement links TRBV7-2 to TRBJ1-1, with TRBD1 identical over 11 bases. Germline V CDR1 and CDR2: SGHTA, FQGNSA. CDR3 length: 15 residues. V lost 4 bases and J lost 1; bases outside the gene matches: 2. CDR3 sequence (DNA): TGTGCCAGCAGCTCCGGACAGGGGGCGAACACTGAAGCTTTCTTT. It encodes CASSSGQGANTEAFF.

The chain couples TRBV5-1 to TRBJ2-7; 10 bases are a match to TRBD2. The germline V gene encodes CDR1 SGHRS and CDR2 YFSETQ. This CDR3 comprises 17 residues. V was clipped by 4 bases and J by 4 bases; unmatched bases: 14. The CDR3 sequence is CASSLSSGSSSRYEQYF. The CDR3 nucleotides read TGCGCCAGCAGCCTATCTAGCGGGAGTTCTTCTCGGTACGAGCAGTACTTC.

V gene TRBV3-1 (or the pseudogene TRBV3-2) combines with J gene TRBJ2-1; TRBD1 aligns across 7 bases. Germline V gene data show CDR1 as LGHDT and CDR2 as YNNKEL (reference sequence). The trim removed 5 bases at V and 0 bases at J, leaving 4 bases unmatched. The CDR3 runs 15 residues. CDR3 in DNA: TGTGCCAGCAGCAAAGGACAGGACTCCTACAATGAGCAGTTCTTC. Protein: CASSKGQDSYNEQFF.

The rearrangement joins TRBV18 to TRBJ1-2; weak D call: TRBD1 (5 bases). This CDR3 comprises 15 residues. Germline assignment: CDR1 KGHSH and CDR2 LQKENI. V lost 7 bases and J lost 2, with 17 bases in between. CDR3 protein: CASLEGVGGNYGYTF. Written as DNA, the CDR3 is TGTGCCAGCTTAGAAGGAGTCGGGGGGAACTATGGCTACACCTTC.

This sequence joins TRBV7-8 and TRBJ2-7; D possibly corresponds to TRBD1 (6 bases). This CDR3 region has 15 residues. Germline-derived CDR1 and CDR2 are SGHVS and FQNEAQ. Trimming cost V 4 bases and J 0 bases, with 13 bases left between them. The CDR3, as DNA: TGTGCCAGCAGCTCCCGACAGGAGAGCTCCTACGAGCAGTACTTC. Amino acid sequence: CASSSRQESSYEQYF.

This sequence joins TRBV30 and TRBJ1-2; D not resolved. The CDR3 has 16 amino acids. Trimming shortened V by 2 bases and J by 1 base, and 17 bases separated the two germline ends. The germline gives CDR1 GTSNPN, CDR2 SVGIG (reference sequence). CDR3 sequence: CAWSFIYRDLNYGYTF. CDR3 in DNA: TGTGCCTGGAGTTTCATTTACAGAGATCTTAACTATGGCTACACCTTC.

The chain joins TRBV7-3 to TRBJ2-3, with TRBD2 matching over 7 bases. Germline V lookup: CDR1 SGHTA, CDR2 FQGTGA. The J segment lost 8 bases and the V segment lost 1 base, leaving 18 bases of the junction unmatched. This CDR3 spans 18 amino acids. Here the CDR3 reads CASSLMGVREPPPGTQYF. The CDR3 region has the DNA TGTGCCAGCAGCTTAATGGGTGTGCGGGAGCCGCCCCCGGGTACGCAGTATTTT.

The chain employs TRBV10-3 and TRBJ2-5, with D perhaps matching TRBD2 (6 bases). The CDR3 runs 13 residues. V was clipped by 10 bases and J by 5 bases, with 17 bases between them. Per the germline V gene, CDR1 is ENHRY and CDR2 is SYGVKD. In DNA form, the CDR3 reads TGTGCCACCCGTGGATCGGGAGCGGAGACCCAGTACTTC. Its translation: CATRGSGAETQYF.